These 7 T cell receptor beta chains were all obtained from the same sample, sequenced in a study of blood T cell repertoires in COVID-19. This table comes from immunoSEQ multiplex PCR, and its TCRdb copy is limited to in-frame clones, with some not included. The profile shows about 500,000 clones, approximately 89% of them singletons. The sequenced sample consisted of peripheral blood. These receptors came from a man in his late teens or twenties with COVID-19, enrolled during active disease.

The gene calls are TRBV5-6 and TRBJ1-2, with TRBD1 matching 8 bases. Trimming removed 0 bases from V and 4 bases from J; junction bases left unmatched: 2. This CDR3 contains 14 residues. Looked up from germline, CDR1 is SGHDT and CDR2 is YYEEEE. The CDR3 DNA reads TGTGCCAGCAGCTTGGGGACAGGGAGCTATGGCTACACCTTC. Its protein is CASSLGTGSYGYTF.

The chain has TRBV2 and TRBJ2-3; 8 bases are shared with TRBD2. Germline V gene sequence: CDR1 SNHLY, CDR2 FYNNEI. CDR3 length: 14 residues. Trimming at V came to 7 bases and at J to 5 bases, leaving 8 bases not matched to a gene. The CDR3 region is CASKKRELGDTQYF. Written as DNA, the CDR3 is TGTGCCAGCAAAAAGCGGGAGCTGGGAGATACGCAGTATTTT.

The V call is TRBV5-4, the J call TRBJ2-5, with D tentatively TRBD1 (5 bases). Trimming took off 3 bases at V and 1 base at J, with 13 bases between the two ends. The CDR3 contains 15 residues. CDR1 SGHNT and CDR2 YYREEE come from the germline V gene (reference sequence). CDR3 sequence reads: CASSWTSIAQETQYF. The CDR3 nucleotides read TGTGCCAGCAGCTGGACATCGATAGCCCAAGAGACCCAGTACTTC.

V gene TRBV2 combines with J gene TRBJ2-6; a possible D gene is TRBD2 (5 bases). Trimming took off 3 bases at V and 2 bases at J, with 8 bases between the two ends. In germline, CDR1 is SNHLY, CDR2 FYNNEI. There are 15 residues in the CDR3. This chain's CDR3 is CASSEEATGANVLTF. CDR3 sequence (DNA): TGTGCCAGCAGTGAGGAGGCTACTGGGGCCAACGTCCTGACTTTC. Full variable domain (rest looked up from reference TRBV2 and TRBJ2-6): EPEVTQTPSHQVTQMGQEVILRCVPISNHLYFYWYRQILGQKVEFLVSFYNNEISEKSEIFDDQFSVERPDGSNFTLKIRSTKLEDSAMYFCASSEEATGANVLTFGAGSRLTVL.

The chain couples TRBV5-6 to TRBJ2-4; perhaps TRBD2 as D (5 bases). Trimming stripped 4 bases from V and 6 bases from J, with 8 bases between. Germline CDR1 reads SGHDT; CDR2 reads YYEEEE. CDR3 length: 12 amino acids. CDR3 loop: CASSLGLNIQYF. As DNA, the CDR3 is TGTGCCAGCAGCCTAGGACTAAACATTCAGTACTTC. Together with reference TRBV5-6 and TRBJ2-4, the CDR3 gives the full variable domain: DAGVTQSPTHLIKTRGQQVTLRCSPKSGHDTVSWYQQALGQGPQFIFQYYEEEERQRGNFPDRFSGHQFPNYSSELNVNALLLGDSALYLCASSLGLNIQYFGAGTRLSVL.

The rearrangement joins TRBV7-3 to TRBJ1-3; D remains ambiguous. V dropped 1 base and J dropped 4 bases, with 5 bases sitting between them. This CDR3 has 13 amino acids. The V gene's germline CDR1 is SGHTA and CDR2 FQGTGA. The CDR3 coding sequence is TGTGCCAGCAGCTTAAACTTGGGAAACACCATATATTTT. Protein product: CASSLNLGNTIYF.

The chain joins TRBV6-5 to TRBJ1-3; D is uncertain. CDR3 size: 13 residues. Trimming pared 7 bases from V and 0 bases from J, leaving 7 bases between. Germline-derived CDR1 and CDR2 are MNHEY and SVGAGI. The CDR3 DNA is TGTGCCAGCAAGCGGGCCTCTGGAAACACCATATATTTT. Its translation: CASKRASGNTIYF.